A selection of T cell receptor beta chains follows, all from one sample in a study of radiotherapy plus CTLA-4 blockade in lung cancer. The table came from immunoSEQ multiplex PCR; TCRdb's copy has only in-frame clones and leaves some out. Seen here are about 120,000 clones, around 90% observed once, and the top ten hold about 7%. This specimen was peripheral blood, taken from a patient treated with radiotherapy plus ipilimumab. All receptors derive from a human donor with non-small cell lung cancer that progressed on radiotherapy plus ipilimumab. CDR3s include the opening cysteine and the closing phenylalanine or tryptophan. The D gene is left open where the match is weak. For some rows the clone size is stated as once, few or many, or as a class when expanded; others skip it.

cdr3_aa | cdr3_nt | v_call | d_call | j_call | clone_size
CASSGASAQGLETQYF | TGTGCCAGCAGTGGGGCTAGCGCGCAGGGGCTGGAGACCCAGTACTTC | TRBV28 | - | TRBJ2-5 | -
CASSLGGSRNTEAFF | TGTGCCAGCAGCTTGGGGGGGTCGAGGAACACTGAAGCTTTCTTT | TRBV5-4 | - | TRBJ1-1 | once
CASSFSAGDTDTQYF | TGTGCCAGCAGCTTCTCCGCGGGAGACACAGATACGCAGTATTTT | TRBV7-3 | TRBD2 | TRBJ2-3 | -
CATLPGTGGREQYF | TGTGCCACTCTGCCGGGGACAGGGGGTAGGGAGCAGTACTTC | TRBV6-1 | TRBD1 | TRBJ2-7 | -
CASGREGAKNIQYF | TGTGCCAGCGGGCGAGAGGGAGCCAAAAACATTCAGTACTTC | TRBV6-5 | - | TRBJ2-4 | -
CASRLQGFSGELFF | TGTGCCAGCAGACTTCAGGGATTTTCCGGGGAGCTGTTTTTT | TRBV6-5 | - | TRBJ2-2 | -
CASSPNTATRDYEQYF | TGTGCCAGCTCACCAAACACGGCGACGCGGGACTACGAGCAGTACTTC | TRBV18 | - | TRBJ2-7 | few
CASSVDLGSYNEQFF | TGTGCCAGCAGCGTAGATCTAGGCTCCTACAATGAGCAGTTCTTC | TRBV9 | - | TRBJ2-1 | -
CASSEGQGGYTEAFF | TGTGCCAGCAGCGAAGGACAGGGAGGATACACTGAAGCTTTCTTT | TRBV5-4 | TRBD1 | TRBJ1-1 | once
CASSPRGTSGSRYNEQFF | TGTGCCAGCAGCCCGCGGGGGACTAGCGGGAGTAGGTACAATGAGCAGTTCTTC | TRBV11-3 | TRBD2 | TRBJ2-1 | -
CAISECDGCLAYF | TGTGCCATCAGTGAGTGTGACGGCTGTTTGGCGTATTTT | TRBV10-3 | - | TRBJ2-3 | -
CAISASGNNEQFF | TGTGCCATCAGTGCTAGCGGCAACAATGAGCAGTTCTTC | TRBV10-3 | TRBD2 | TRBJ2-1 | -
CASSKTGGWAYEQYF | TGTGCCAGCAGCAAAACAGGGGGCTGGGCTTACGAGCAGTACTTC | TRBV7-9 | TRBD1 | TRBJ2-7 | -
CASKPGGEGYEQYF | TGTGCCAGCAAACCCGGGGGAGAAGGCTACGAGCAGTACTTC | TRBV7-9 | - | TRBJ2-7 | -
CAGSRGSYEQYF | TGTGCCGGAAGCCGGGGATCCTACGAGCAGTACTTC | TRBV30 | - | TRBJ2-7 | -
CASSLGQGAGNTEAFF | TGCGCCAGCAGCTTGGGACAGGGGGCGGGGAACACTGAAGCTTTCTTT | TRBV5-1 | TRBD1 | TRBJ1-1 | -
CASSRGGDTEAFF | TGTGCCAGCAGCAGGGGAGGCGACACTGAAGCTTTCTTT | TRBV25-1 | - | TRBJ1-1 | -
CASSPPFGGAEQYF | TGTGCCAGCTCACCACCGTTTGGGGGAGCCGAGCAGTACTTC | TRBV18 | - | TRBJ2-7 | -
CASSPAGYYGYTF | TGTGCCAGCAGCCCAGCGGGGTACTATGGCTACACCTTC | TRBV9 | - | TRBJ1-2 | -
CASSPKKNTEAFF | TGTGCCAGCTCACCCAAAAAGAACACTGAAGCTTTCTTT | TRBV18 | - | TRBJ1-1 | -